This T cell receptor beta chain was sequenced for a study of blood T cells in healthy people across ages. Study-wide results and caveats: A strong correlation between TCR beta diversity and naive T cell percentage was seen.

Primers used in a second PCR of about 6 to 11 cycles were a sample-barcoded 5' primer and a J-beta primer mix. TCRdb re-called the 5' RACE reads through MiXCR, storing one row per CDR3 protein. The sample gives some 850,000 distinct CDR3 sequences, around a quarter of which show up once; around 3% is in the top ten. Concerning this clonotype itself: Its antigen is currently unknown.

Trimming removed 6 bases from V and 6 bases from J, with 14 bases in between. The CDR3 is 13 amino acids. From germline, CDR1 is LNHDA and CDR2 SQIVND (reference sequence). Separately, the same data were catalogued under a study of T cells of mothers and their children. This second study notes: The study recruited three healthy Caucasian mothers and their six children as donors.

The chain combines TRBV19 with TRBJ1-2; D gene uncertain. The clonotype comes from a boy between 5 and 17 years old in good health. The sample consisted of blood. The CDR3, as DNA: TGTGCCAGTAGCCTCGATCCATTTGATGGCTACACCTTC. This translates into CASSLDPFDGYTF.